One and the same sample provided the 28 T cell receptor beta chains below, sequenced in a study of graft-versus-host responses after intestinal transplantation. Profiled with immunoSEQ multiplex PCR; TCRdb holds only in-frame clones, not every one. The sample contains about 97,000 clones, roughly 90% of which appear only once. The sample was PBMCs, taken 450 to 460 days after intestinal transplant. The receptors stem from a human patient who received an intestinal transplant, so some T cells may come from the graft donor.

The chain employs TRBV6-4 and TRBJ2-5, with D perhaps given as TRBD1 or TRBD2 (6 bases each). This CDR3 has 14 residues. Germline assignment: CDR1 MRHNA and CDR2 SNTAGT. Trimming took 4 bases from V and 7 from J, leaving 16 bases between them. The CDR3 here is CASSAHGGAGTQYF. In DNA form, the CDR3 reads TGTGCCAGCAGTGCACACGGGGGCGCCGGGACCCAGTACTTC.

The V gene is TRBV19, the J gene TRBJ2-5, with D possibly matching TRBD2 (5 bases). Germline CDR1 and CDR2: LNHDA and SQIVND (reference sequence). The V end was cut by 6 bases, the J end by 5 bases, with 16 bases between. This CDR3 contains 14 residues. The CDR3 sequence is CASSQAGWWETQYF. The DNA of the CDR3 is TGTGCCAGTAGCCAGGCGGGCTGGTGGGAGACCCAGTACTTC.

This chain links TRBV9 with TRBJ1-3; no firm D call. Trimming took off 4 bases at V and 1 base at J, with 9 bases between the two ends. This CDR3 is 14 amino acids long. CDR1 and CDR2 (germline): SGDLS, YYNGEE. DNA for the CDR3: TGTGCCAGCAGCCCCACCGGATCTGGAAACACCATATATTTT. Translated: CASSPTGSGNTIYF.

The genes are TRBV5-1 and TRBJ2-2; 8 bases agree with TRBD1. Germline-derived CDR1 and CDR2 are SGHRS and YFSETQ. The V segment lost 5 bases and the J segment 5 bases; nucleotides outside the gene matches: 5. The CDR3 covers 14 residues. The CDR3 region is CASRGTGGTGELFF. DNA of the CDR3: TGCGCCAGCAGAGGGACAGGTGGGACCGGGGAGCTGTTTTTT.

In DNA, the CDR3 is TGTGCCAGTAGTACGCGGGACAGGGCGGATGGCTACACCTTC. Translation: CASSTRDRADGYTF. The J gene is TRBJ1-2, the V gene TRBV19, with 9 bases lining up with TRBD1. V lost 4 bases to trimming and J lost 6 bases; unmatched junction nucleotides: 6. This CDR3 has 14 amino acids. Germline values: CDR1 LNHDA, CDR2 SQIVND (reference sequence).

The sample holds one count of this clone. The chain joins TRBV7-8 to TRBJ1-5; D may be TRBD1 (5 bases). Germline V gene lookup returns CDR1 SGHVS and CDR2 FQNEAQ. CDR3 length: 16 amino acids. V was pared by 5 bases and J by 7 bases, with 21 bases between. The CDR3 region is CASSPRDGGRGQPQHF. The CDR3 nucleotides read TGTGCCAGCAGCCCTCGGGACGGCGGGCGAGGACAGCCCCAGCATTTT.

The gene calls are TRBV27 and TRBJ1-3; D gene unclear. Germline V gives CDR1 MNHEY, CDR2 SMNVEV (reference sequence). Trimming took off 6 bases at V and 4 bases at J, with 10 bases between the two ends. The length of the CDR3 is 13 residues. CDR3 loop: CASRSVGGNTIYF. In nucleotides, the CDR3 is TGTGCCAGCAGATCAGTGGGGGGAAACACCATATATTTT.

The chain carries TRBV9 and TRBJ1-1; D remains ambiguous. CDR3 size: 15 residues. Germline V gives CDR1 SGDLS, CDR2 YYNGEE. V was trimmed by 2 bases and J by 0 bases, leaving 11 bases between them. CDR3 DNA sequence: TGTGCCAGCAGCGTGGCCGGAACCATGAACACTGAAGCTTTCTTT. It codes for CASSVAGTMNTEAFF.

The gene calls are TRBV13 and TRBJ1-6; D not certain. The CDR3 length is 15 residues. The V gene's germline CDR1 is PRHDT and CDR2 FYEKMQ (reference sequence). Between the trimmed V and J ends, which lost 0 bases and 7 bases, there was a span of 10 bases. The CDR3 sequence is CASSLGRRGNSPLHF. DNA for the CDR3: TGTGCCAGCAGCTTAGGTCGGAGAGGGAATTCACCCCTCCACTTT.

The V gene is TRBV19, the J gene TRBJ2-1; a weak D match, TRBD2 (6 bases). The germline V and J ends were trimmed by 5 bases and 9 bases, with 23 bases remaining between them. CDR3 size: 16 residues. The germline V gene encodes CDR1 LNHDA and CDR2 SQIVND (reference sequence). CDR3 protein: CASSPRLGGVGREQFF. Written as DNA, the CDR3 is TGTGCCAGTAGTCCCCGACTCGGCGGGGTGGGCCGTGAGCAGTTCTTC.

V usage is TRBV27 and J usage is TRBJ1-1; TRBD1 might be the D (5 bases). V was cut by 2 bases and J by 0 bases, with 10 bases left in between. CDR3 length equals 15 residues. In germline, CDR1 is MNHEY, CDR2 SMNVEV (reference sequence). This CDR3 is CASSLLGLLNTEAFF. The CDR3 DNA reads TGTGCCAGCAGTTTACTGGGACTCCTGAACACTGAAGCTTTCTTT.

Written as DNA, the CDR3 is TGTGCCAGCAGCTTTTACGGGGGCAATCAGCCCCAGCATTTT. Translating it yields CASSFYGGNQPQHF. The chain joins TRBV5-6 to TRBJ1-5; no definite D call. The germline V gene encodes CDR1 SGHDT and CDR2 YYEEEE. This CDR3 has 14 amino acids. The V end was cut by 2 bases, the J end by 2 bases, with 8 bases between.

Remarks on this clone: This sample also contains other DNA sequences that code for the same CDR3. The V call is TRBV6-4, the J call TRBJ1-1; D is unclear. This CDR3 region has 13 residues. The germline gives CDR1 MRHNA, CDR2 SNTAGT. The V and J ends lost 6 bases and 0 bases respectively, with 8 bases between them. CDR3 protein: CASSPTVNTEAFF. The CDR3 region has the DNA TGTGCCAGCAGCCCTACGGTGAACACTGAAGCTTTCTTT.

The CDR3: CASSREGVAPDTQYF. As DNA, the CDR3 is TGTGCCAGCAGCCGCGAGGGGGTAGCCCCAGATACGCAGTATTTT. The chain joins TRBV4-2 to TRBJ2-3, with D possibly being TRBD1 (6 bases). V lost 4 bases and J lost 4, with 15 bases in between. The length of the CDR3 is 15 residues. Germline CDR1 reads LGHNA; CDR2 reads YNFKEQ.

The chain combines TRBV2 with TRBJ2-1, with D possibly TRBD2 on 6 matching bases. The CDR3 is 14 amino acids. The germline V gene encodes CDR1 SNHLY and CDR2 FYNNEI. V was cut by 7 bases and J by 5 bases, with 15 bases left in between. The CDR3: CASMGGGGDNEQFF. The CDR3 DNA follows: TGTGCCAGCATGGGGGGAGGAGGAGACAATGAGCAGTTCTTC.

The chain combines TRBV10-3 with TRBJ1-3, with D possibly being TRBD1 (5 bases). Germline V gene data show CDR1 as ENHRY and CDR2 as SYGVKD. V was clipped by 5 bases and J by 8 bases, with 22 bases between them. The CDR3 has 16 amino acids. The CDR3 DNA is TGTGCCATCAGTTCCACCCTGACTCAGGGAGAAGACACCATATATTTT. This encodes CAISSTLTQGEDTIYF.

This clone was observed once. The gene calls are TRBV18 and TRBJ1-2; possible D gene TRBD1, 5 bases. The CDR3 loop spans 12 amino acids. Trimming pared 1 base from V and 7 bases from J, leaving 7 bases between. CDR1 and CDR2 (germline): KGHSH, LQKENI. The CDR3 spells CASSPLQGGYTF. The CDR3 DNA reads TGTGCCAGCTCACCACTGCAGGGTGGCTACACCTTC.

The chain combines TRBV9 with TRBJ1-4; tentatively, D is TRBD1 (5 bases). Germline V gives CDR1 SGDLS, CDR2 YYNGEE. The V gene lost 0 bases and the J gene lost 5 bases, with 11 bases spanning the gap. The length of the CDR3 is 15 residues. In DNA form, the CDR3 reads TGTGCCAGCAGCGTAGGACAGCCTAACAATGAAAAACTGTTTTTT. Protein: CASSVGQPNNEKLFF.

This rearrangement joins TRBV10-3 to TRBJ1-1, with TRBD1 matching over 7 bases. CDR3 length: 15 amino acids. CDR1 ENHRY and CDR2 SYGVKD come from the germline V gene. The V segment lost 6 bases and the J segment 2 bases; nucleotides outside the gene matches: 9. The CDR3 DNA sequence: TGTGCCATCAGCGCCCCGGGGGACAGCAACACTGAAGCTTTCTTT. Amino acid sequence: CAISAPGDSNTEAFF.

In nucleotides, the CDR3 is TGCGCCAGCAGCGCCCGGGACAGGGGCACAGATACGCAGTATTTT. Protein: CASSARDRGTDTQYF. This chain joins TRBV4-1 and TRBJ2-3, with 9 bases fitting TRBD1. Germline trimming cut 5 bases from V and 1 base from J; bases unmatched to any gene: 4. The CDR3 length is 15 residues. Germline CDR1 MGHRA, CDR2 YSYEKL.

V gene TRBV6-5 combines with J gene TRBJ1-1, with 7 nucleotides matching TRBD1. The length of the CDR3 is 12 residues. V was clipped by 5 bases and J by 8 bases; unmatched bases: 5. Germline V gene data show CDR1 as MNHEY and CDR2 as SVGAGI. The CDR3 nucleotides are TGTGCCAGCAGTCAAACGACAGGGGAAGCTTTCTTT. It specifies CASSQTTGEAFF.

The V call is TRBV5-6, the J call TRBJ1-4, with 10 positions matching TRBD1. The V and J ends lost 1 base and 8 bases, in that order; junction bases with no gene match: 5. The CDR3 consists of 15 residues. The germline V gene has CDR1 SGHDT and CDR2 YYEEEE. DNA for the CDR3: TGTGCCAGCAGCTTGTTGGGACAGGGGTGGGAAAAACTGTTTTTT. Translated, it gives CASSLLGQGWEKLFF.

This clone was detected a few times. The chain employs TRBV6-1 and TRBJ1-4, with TRBD1 as a possible D gene (5 bases). Germline V gene lookup returns CDR1 MNHNS and CDR2 SASEGT. This CDR3 has 15 amino acids. Deletions cut 8 bases from V and 0 bases from J, with 13 bases between. CDR3 protein: CASVRRGSTNEKLFF. The CDR3, as DNA: TGTGCCAGCGTAAGAAGGGGCTCAACTAATGAAAAACTGTTTTTT.

The chain recombines TRBV29-1 with TRBJ1-1, with D tentatively TRBD1 (6 bases). CDR3 size: 11 residues. CDR1 SQVTM and CDR2 ANQGSEA come from the germline V gene. Trimming shortened V by 6 bases and J by 11 bases, and 16 bases separated the two germline ends. The CDR3 reads CSVVQGTWAFF. The CDR3 coding sequence is TGCAGCGTAGTACAGGGAACCTGGGCTTTCTTT.

V and J are TRBV9 and TRBJ1-5; 7 bases match TRBD1. CDR3 length: 15 amino acids. Germline V CDR1 and CDR2: SGDLS, YYNGEE. V trimming: 0 bases; J trimming: 5 bases; junction bases outside the gene matches: 5. The CDR3 is CASSVGGGEDQPQHF. The CDR3 DNA sequence: TGTGCCAGCAGCGTAGGAGGGGGCGAGGATCAGCCCCAGCATTTT.

About this clone itself: Its ends do not fully match the called genes, so a read error is possible. The chain recombines TRBV7-7 with TRBJ2-6, with D unclear. The CDR3 runs to 13 residues. Germline-derived CDR1 and CDR2 are SSHAT and FNYEAQ (reference sequence). The CDR3, as DNA: TGTGCTAGCAGCCGGCCTGGGGCCAACGTCCTGACTTTC. It encodes CASSRPGANVLTF.

CDR3 loop: CASSDGTTNTGELFF. Here the CDR3 DNA reads TGTGCCAGCAGTGACGGGACAACGAACACCGGGGAGCTGTTTTTT. The rearrangement links TRBV6-1 to TRBJ2-2; D is perhaps TRBD1 (6 bases). CDR1 and CDR2 from the germline V gene are MNHNS and SASEGT. The CDR3 covers 15 residues. The V gene lost 3 bases and the J gene lost 0 bases, with 8 bases spanning the gap.

The rearrangement links TRBV5-1 to TRBJ2-1, with 12 bases identical to TRBD2. The CDR3 is 14 amino acids. Per the germline V gene, CDR1 is SGHRS and CDR2 is YFSETQ. J lost 7 bases, V lost 4 bases, and 3 bases had no gene match. CDR3 sequence: CASSPGLAGNEQFF. The CDR3 DNA is TGCGCCAGCAGCCCTGGACTAGCGGGGAATGAGCAGTTCTTC.